This TCR beta chain is from a study of T cells in Graves' hyperthyroidism and ophthalmopathy. RNA transcripts gave rise to amplified TCR beta CDR3 regions. The HTBI primer set served for first-round RT-PCR of the TCR CDR3. Via MiXCR, TCRdb re-called the multiplex PCR reads, giving one row per CDR3 protein. This table has about 360,000 distinct CDR3 sequences, over 10% appearing once. This clonotype came up a few times. What it binds is not known. Study-wide findings and caveats: Researchers report that a 13 V-J model separated ophthalmopathy from stable hyperthyroidism. The blood repertoire included most of the expanded thyroid clonotypes above 0.001.

Trimming pared 1 base from V and 6 bases from J, leaving 18 bases between. The CDR3 contains 16 residues. Material for sequencing was blood. The receptor's source is a woman aged 18-30 years with Graves' hyperthyroidism. The chain combines TRBV12-3 or TRBV12-4 with TRBJ1-2, with TRBD1 as a possible D gene (6 bases). CDR3 amino acids: CASSLEGGRKVHGYTF. The CDR3 nucleotides are TGTGCCAGCAGTTTAGAGGGGGGACGGAAGGTCCATGGCTACACCTTC.